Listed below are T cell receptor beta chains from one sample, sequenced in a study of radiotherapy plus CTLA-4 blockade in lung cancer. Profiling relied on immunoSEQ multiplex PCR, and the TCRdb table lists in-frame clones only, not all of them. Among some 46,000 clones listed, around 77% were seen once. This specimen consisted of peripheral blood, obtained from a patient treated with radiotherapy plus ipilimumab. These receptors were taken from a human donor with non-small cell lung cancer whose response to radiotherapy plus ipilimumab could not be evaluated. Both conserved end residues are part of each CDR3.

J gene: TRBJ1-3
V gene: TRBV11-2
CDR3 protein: CASSLVVASSGNTIYF

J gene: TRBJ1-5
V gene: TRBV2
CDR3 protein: CASSKLGQGGQPQHF

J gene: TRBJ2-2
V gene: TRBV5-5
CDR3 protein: CASSSRTVYTGELFF

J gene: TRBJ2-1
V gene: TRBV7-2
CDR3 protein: CASGSDPPPNEQFF

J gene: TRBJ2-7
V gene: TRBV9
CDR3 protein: CASSSPRLAPTYEQYF

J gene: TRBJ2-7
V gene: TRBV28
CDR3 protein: CASSLSGTYYEQYF

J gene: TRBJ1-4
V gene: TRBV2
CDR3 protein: CASSGQGVYEKLFF

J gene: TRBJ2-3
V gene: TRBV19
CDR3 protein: CASSIVGGTPDTQYF

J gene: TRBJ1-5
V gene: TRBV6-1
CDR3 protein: CASQGDRTANQPQHF

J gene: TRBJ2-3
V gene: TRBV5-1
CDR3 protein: CASSLYGNRFLTDTQYF

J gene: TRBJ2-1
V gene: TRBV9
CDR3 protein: CASSPADRKNNEQFF

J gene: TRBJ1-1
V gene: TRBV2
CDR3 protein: CASKSPTKNTEAFF

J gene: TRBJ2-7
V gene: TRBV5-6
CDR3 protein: CASSLGAAHYEQYF

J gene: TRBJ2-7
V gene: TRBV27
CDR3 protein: CASSPESSSYEQYF

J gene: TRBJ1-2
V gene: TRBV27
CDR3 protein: CASSLGQGYGYTF

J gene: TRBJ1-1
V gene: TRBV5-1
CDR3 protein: CASSLEQDTEAFF

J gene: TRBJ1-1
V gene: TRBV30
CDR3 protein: CAWSRKGGGMNTEAFF

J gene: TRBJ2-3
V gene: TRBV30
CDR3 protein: CAWRGDFITDTQYF

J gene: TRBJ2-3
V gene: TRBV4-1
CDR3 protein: CANQNNGASEYF

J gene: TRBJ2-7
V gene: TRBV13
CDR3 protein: CASSLGDRVAEQYF

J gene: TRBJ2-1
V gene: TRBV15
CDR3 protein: CATSSGTSGADEQFF

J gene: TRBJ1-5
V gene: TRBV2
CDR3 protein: CASSDSTVQPQHF

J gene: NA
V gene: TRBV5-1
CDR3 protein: CASSLVGTGWDEQYF

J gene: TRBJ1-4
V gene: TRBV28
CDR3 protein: CASSLRVDEKLFF

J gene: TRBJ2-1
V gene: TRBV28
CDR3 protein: CASSLTSGRAREQFF

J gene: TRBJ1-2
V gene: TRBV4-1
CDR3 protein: CASSQERAGGYGYTF

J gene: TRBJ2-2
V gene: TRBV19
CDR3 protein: CASIASSYTPSNTGELFF

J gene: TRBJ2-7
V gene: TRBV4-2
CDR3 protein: CASSPILGLSGEQYF

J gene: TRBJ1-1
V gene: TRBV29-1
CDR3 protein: CSVESGWPYF

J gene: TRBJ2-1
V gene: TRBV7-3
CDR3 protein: CASSSGLAGYNEQFF

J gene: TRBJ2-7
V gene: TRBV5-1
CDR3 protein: CASSLGWSGQAHEQYF

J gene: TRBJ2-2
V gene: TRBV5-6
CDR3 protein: CASTTPGNHGNGELFF

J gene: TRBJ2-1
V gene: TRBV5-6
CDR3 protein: CASSLPGSSYNEQFF

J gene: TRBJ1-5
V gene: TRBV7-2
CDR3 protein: CASSPYGNQPQHF

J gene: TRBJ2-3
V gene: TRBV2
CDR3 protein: CASIWTSVSTDTQYF

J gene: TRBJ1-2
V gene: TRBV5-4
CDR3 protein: CASSQGQGAQDYGYTF

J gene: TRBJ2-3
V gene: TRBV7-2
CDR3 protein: CASSLVGQGADTQYF

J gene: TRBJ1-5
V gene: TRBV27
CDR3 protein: CASSRQGAGQPQHF

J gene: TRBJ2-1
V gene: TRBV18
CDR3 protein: CASSAGLAGGDEQFF

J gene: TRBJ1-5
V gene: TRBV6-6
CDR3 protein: CASSSRLQPQHF

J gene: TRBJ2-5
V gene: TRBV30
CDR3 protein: CAWSLGQGQETQYF

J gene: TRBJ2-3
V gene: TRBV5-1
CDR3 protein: CASSPAGGPDTQYF

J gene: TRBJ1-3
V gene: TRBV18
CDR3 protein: CASSPREVTGNTIYF

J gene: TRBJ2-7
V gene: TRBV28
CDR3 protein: CASSLWPVEQYF

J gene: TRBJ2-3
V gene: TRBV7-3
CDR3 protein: CASSTGGATDTQYF

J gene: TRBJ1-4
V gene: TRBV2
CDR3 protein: CASGWGDEKLFF

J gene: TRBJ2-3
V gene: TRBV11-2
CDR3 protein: CASSPRAGGPDTQYF

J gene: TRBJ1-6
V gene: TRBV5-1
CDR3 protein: CASSLDGGVYNSPLHF

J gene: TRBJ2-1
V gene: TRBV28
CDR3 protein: CASSSGSYNEQFF

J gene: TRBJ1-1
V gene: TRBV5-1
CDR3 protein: CASSLGSTAGTEAFF

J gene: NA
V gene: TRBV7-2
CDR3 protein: CASSPFGTSGRAYEQYF

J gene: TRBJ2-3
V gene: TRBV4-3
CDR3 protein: CASSQGTSREYTQYF

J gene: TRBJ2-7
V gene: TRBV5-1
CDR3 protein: CASSLGATGYTYEQYF

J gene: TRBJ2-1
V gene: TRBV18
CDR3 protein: CASSRGRDNEQFF

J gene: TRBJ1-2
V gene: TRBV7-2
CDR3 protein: CASSLRGYYGYTF

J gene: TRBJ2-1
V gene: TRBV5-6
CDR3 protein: CASSLTGEGSYNEQFF

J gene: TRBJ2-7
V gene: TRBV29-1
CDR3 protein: CSVPRGSLEGEQYF

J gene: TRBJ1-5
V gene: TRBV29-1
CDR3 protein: CSVIPGEGLSNQPQHF

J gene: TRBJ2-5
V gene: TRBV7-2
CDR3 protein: CASSFSQSRETQYF